These 21 T cell receptor beta chains came from one sample sequenced in a study of blood T cell repertoires in COVID-19. Profiled with immunoSEQ multiplex PCR; TCRdb holds only in-frame clones, not every one. There are tens of thousands of clones in the sample; about 90% occur only once, and 5.4% lies in the top ten. Material: peripheral blood. The receptors originated from a human donor in a cohort sampled during active COVID-19.

V usage is TRBV9 and J usage is TRBJ2-5, with D perhaps TRBD1 (5 bases). Germline V gene data show CDR1 as SGDLS and CDR2 as YYNGEE. This CDR3 contains 17 residues. V shed 3 bases and J shed 2 bases, with 20 bases lying between them. The CDR3 DNA sequence: TGTGCCAGCAGCGAGGGGATAGCCACGGGTCTTCAAGAGACCCAGTACTTC. Protein: CASSEGIATGLQETQYF.

CDR3 DNA sequence: TGTGCCAGCAGGTTAGCGGGGGGTACCTCCTACAATGAGCAGTTCTTC. Translated, it gives CASRLAGGTSYNEQFF. The chain carries TRBV28 and TRBJ2-1; TRBD2 matches at 10 bases. This CDR3 has 16 residues. Trimming at V came to 6 bases and at J to 0 bases, leaving 5 bases not matched to a gene. Germline CDR1 reads MDHEN; CDR2 reads SYDVKM.

The chain carries TRBV28 and TRBJ2-7; D gene ambiguous. Germline V gene sequence: CDR1 MDHEN, CDR2 SYDVKM. This CDR3 region has 12 residues. The ends were cut back, 2 bases at V and 3 bases at J, with 5 bases in the middle. CDR3 amino acids: CASSLSDYEQYV. In nucleotides, the CDR3 is TGTGCCAGCAGTTTAAGCGACTACGAGCAGTACGTC.

The rearrangement uses TRBV3-1 (or the pseudogene TRBV3-2) and TRBJ1-2; D is possibly TRBD1 (6 bases). The germline gives CDR1 LGHDT, CDR2 YNNKEL (reference sequence). V lost 1 base and J lost 7, with 13 bases in between. The CDR3 loop spans 14 amino acids. The chain's CDR3 is CASSQGVEGVGYTF. DNA for the CDR3: TGTGCCAGCAGCCAAGGGGTCGAGGGGGTTGGCTACACCTTC.

This chain connects TRBV11-3 to TRBJ2-1, with TRBD2 matching 10 bases. With 5 bases clipped from V and 4 bases from J, the junction kept 8 bases outside the gene matches. Germline V gives CDR1 SGHNT, CDR2 YENEEA. The CDR3 loop spans 16 amino acids. The CDR3 loop is CASSERLAGDYNEQFF. The CDR3 bases are TGTGCCAGCAGCGAAAGACTAGCGGGTGATTACAATGAGCAGTTCTTC.

This clone was counted only a few times. This sequence joins TRBV7-2 and TRBJ1-1, with TRBD1 matching 7 bases. The CDR3 loop spans 14 amino acids. The V segment lost 4 bases and the J segment 0 bases; nucleotides outside the gene matches: 2. Germline assignment: CDR1 SGHTA and CDR2 FQGNSA. The CDR3 loop is CASSSQGVNTEAFF. The CDR3 bases are TGTGCCAGCAGCTCCCAGGGGGTGAACACTGAAGCTTTCTTT.

The rearrangement joins TRBV28 to TRBJ2-7; 7 positions match TRBD1. Germline CDR1 is MDHEN and CDR2 is SYDVKM. With 5 bases clipped from V and 1 base from J, the junction kept 5 bases outside the gene matches. There are 14 residues in the CDR3. The CDR3 sequence is CASSGQAVSYEQYV. The CDR3 nucleotides read TGTGCCAGCAGTGGACAGGCGGTTTCCTACGAGCAGTACGTC.

V and J are TRBV7-9 and TRBJ1-3; TRBD1 aligns across 8 bases. The CDR3 contains 19 residues. Germline CDR1 and CDR2: SEHNR and FQNEAQ (reference sequence). Losses at the gene ends were 3 bases for V and 0 bases for J; bases not matched to a gene: 13. The CDR3, as DNA: TGTGCCAGCAGCTTCCGACAGGGGAAGGATACATACTCTGGAAACACCATATATTTT. This encodes CASSFRQGKDTYSGNTIYF. Complete variable domain (other parts from reference TRBV7-9 and TRBJ1-3): DTGVSQNPRHKITKRGQNVTFRCDPISEHNRLYWYRQTLGQGPEFLTYFQNEAQLEKSRLLSDRFSAERPKGSFSTLEIQRTEQGDSAMYLCASSFRQGKDTYSGNTIYFGEGSWLTVV.

The chain joins TRBV19 to TRBJ1-1, with D possibly matching TRBD1 (6 bases). The CDR3 is 15 amino acids. The V end lost 1 base, the J end lost 1 base, and 10 bases lay between the germline ends. Germline CDR1 reads LNHDA; CDR2 reads SQIVND (reference sequence). In DNA, the CDR3 is TGTGCCAGTAGTATAGGGACAGCTAAGAACACTGAAGCTTTCTTT. Translated, it gives CASSIGTAKNTEAFF.

The chain recombines TRBV6-6 with TRBJ2-1; 11 nucleotides align to TRBD2. Germline-derived CDR1 and CDR2 are MNHNY and SVGAGI (reference sequence). The CDR3 contains 14 residues. Trimming took 10 bases from V and 8 from J; bases not matched to a gene: 10. The CDR3 loop reads CATQLAGVGDEQFF. In nucleotides, the CDR3 is TGTGCCACCCAACTAGCGGGAGTAGGGGATGAGCAGTTCTTC.

The chain carries TRBV21-1 and TRBJ2-7; the table calls TRBD1, which could not be checked here. TRBV21-1 is marked as a pseudogene. This CDR3 has 12 amino acids. CDR3: CASTYRGHEQYV. The DNA of the CDR3 is TGTGCCAGCACCTACAGGGGCCACGAGCAGTACGTC.

The chain employs TRBV30 and TRBJ1-1, with TRBD1 identical over 8 bases. The CDR3 length is 13 residues. Germline assignment: CDR1 GTSNPN and CDR2 SVGIG (reference sequence). V gave up 7 bases and J gave up 0 bases; unmatched junction bases: 4. The DNA of the CDR3 is TGTGCCTCAGGGGGCCACATGAACACTGAAGCTTTCTTT. Translating gives CASGGHMNTEAFF.

This clone was observed once. The chain carries TRBV28 and TRBJ2-7; a possible D gene is TRBD1 (5 bases). Germline assignment: CDR1 MDHEN and CDR2 SYDVKM. This CDR3 comprises 12 residues. V was cut by 7 bases and J by 0 bases, with 7 bases left in between. CDR3 nucleotides: TGTGCCAGCACCGACAGCTCCTACGAGCAGTACGTC. It codes for CASTDSSYEQYV.

The DNA of the CDR3 is TGTGCCAGCAGCCCCCTCGGTAGGGGTACGCAGTATTTT. It specifies CASSPLGRGTQYF. The chain has TRBV11-3 and TRBJ2-3, with a possible D match to TRBD1 (5 bases). The CDR3 has 13 amino acids. Germline V gene lookup returns CDR1 SGHNT and CDR2 YENEEA. V lost 5 bases and J 8 bases, leaving 14 bases between the germline ends.

CDR3 sequence reads: CASSQGSRVNTEAFF. The CDR3, as DNA: TGCGCCAGCAGCCAAGGGTCCAGGGTGAACACTGAAGCTTTCTTT. J is TRBJ1-1 and V is TRBV4-1, with D tentatively TRBD1 (5 bases). Germline V gene lookup returns CDR1 MGHRA and CDR2 YSYEKL. V dropped 1 base and J dropped 0 bases, with 9 bases sitting between them. The CDR3 totals 15 residues.

Only a few counts were recorded for this clone. The chain carries TRBV3-1 (or the pseudogene TRBV3-2) and TRBJ2-2; D is ambiguous. The V gene lost 4 bases and the J gene lost 2 bases, with 8 bases spanning the gap. CDR1 LGHDT and CDR2 YNNKEL come from the germline V gene (reference sequence). The CDR3 is made up of 14 amino acids. The CDR3 DNA reads as TGTGCCAGCAGCCCCCTTTTAAACACCGGGGAGCTGTTTTTT. Encoded protein: CASSPLLNTGELFF.

In this sample, this clone turned up once. The chain couples TRBV6-5 to TRBJ1-3, with D hard to call. CDR1 and CDR2 (germline): MNHEY, SVGAGI. The CDR3 covers 14 residues. Trimming left V 5 bases short and J 0 bases short, with 8 bases between. CDR3: CASSNGYSGNTIYF. The CDR3 nucleotides are TGTGCCAGCAGTAACGGTTACTCTGGAAACACCATATATTTT.

The chain combines TRBV5-1 with TRBJ2-2; maybe TRBD1 (6 bases). The germline gives CDR1 SGHRS, CDR2 YFSETQ. Trimming stripped 3 bases from V and 5 bases from J, with 17 bases between. The CDR3 is 16 amino acids. In nucleotides, the CDR3 is TGCGCCAGCAGCTCTGCCAGGGGACCCGGGACCGGGGAGCTGTTTTTT. It codes for CASSSARGPGTGELFF.

The chain has TRBV5-1 and TRBJ2-5; tentatively, D is TRBD1 (6 bases). Germline loops: CDR1 SGHRS, CDR2 YFSETQ. V lost 4 bases to trimming and J lost 5 bases, with 18 bases between them. CDR3 length: 15 amino acids. CDR3 sequence (DNA): TGCGCCAGCAGCCTCGGGACACTTGAGGGGGAGACCCAGTACTTC. It encodes CASSLGTLEGETQYF.

The chain uses TRBV4-2 and TRBJ2-3, with D possibly TRBD2 on 5 matching bases. V lost 4 bases and J lost 2, with 13 bases in between. This CDR3 has 15 residues. Germline-derived CDR1 and CDR2 are LGHNA and YNFKEQ. The CDR3 loop is CASSPAVPPTDTQYF. The CDR3 region has the DNA TGTGCCAGCAGCCCAGCGGTGCCCCCCACAGATACGCAGTATTTT.

The rearrangement uses TRBV3-1 (or the pseudogene TRBV3-2) and TRBJ1-4, with 8 positions matching TRBD1. The germline CDR1 and CDR2 sequences are LGHDT and YNNKEL (reference sequence). The V gene end was trimmed by 4 bases and the J gene end by 3 bases; junction bases not matched to a gene: 10. This CDR3 comprises 17 residues. CDR3 residues: CASSLTGALRANEKLFF. For the CDR3, the DNA is TGTGCCAGCAGCCTGACAGGGGCGTTGCGGGCTAATGAAAAACTGTTTTTT.